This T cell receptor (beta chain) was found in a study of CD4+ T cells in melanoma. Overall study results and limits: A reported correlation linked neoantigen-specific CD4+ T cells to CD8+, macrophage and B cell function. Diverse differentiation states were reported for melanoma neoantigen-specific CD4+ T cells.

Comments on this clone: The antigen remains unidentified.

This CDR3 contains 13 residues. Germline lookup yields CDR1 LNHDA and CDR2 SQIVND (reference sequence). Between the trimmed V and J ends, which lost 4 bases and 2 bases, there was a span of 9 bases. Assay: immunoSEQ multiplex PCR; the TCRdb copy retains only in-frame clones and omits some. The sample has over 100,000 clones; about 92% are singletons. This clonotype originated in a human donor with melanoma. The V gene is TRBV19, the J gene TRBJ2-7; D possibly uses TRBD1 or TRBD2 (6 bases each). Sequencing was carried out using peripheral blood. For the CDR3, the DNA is TGTGCCAGTAGTAGCCGGGGGCCCTACGAGCAGTACTTC. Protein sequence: CASSSRGPYEQYF.